The 17 T cell receptor beta chains presented below share a single source sample, sequenced in a study of tumor-infiltrating lymphocytes in glioblastoma multiforme. TCRB libraries came from RNA via three nested multiplex PCR rounds. MiXCR, applied by TCRdb to the multiplex PCR reads, yields one record per CDR3 protein. This table has 30,000 or so distinct CDR3 sequences, approximately 66% appearing once. The sequenced sample consisted of brain tumor tissue. The receptors stem from a male donor with glioblastoma.

About this clonotype: The junction departs from germline at one end; a sequencing error may be responsible. V usage is TRBV20-1 and J usage is TRBJ1-1; TRBD1 matches 7 bases. The germline CDR1 and CDR2 sequences are DFQATT and SNEGSKA (reference sequence). The CDR3 is made up of 14 amino acids. Written as DNA, the CDR3 is TGCAGTGCTGGATTCAGGGGGGGGAACACTGAGGCTTTCTTT. The encoded protein is CSAGFRGGNTEAFF.

Regarding this clonotype: A read error may account for a junction end that differs from germline. The V gene is TRBV29-1, the J gene TRBJ2-7, with 7 bases lining up with TRBD2. The CDR3 runs 13 residues. The germline CDR1 and CDR2 sequences are SQVTM and ANQGSEA. In DNA form, the CDR3 reads TGCAGCGTCCAAACTAGCGATTTCTACGAGCGGTACTTC. This gives the protein CSVQTSDFYERYF.

As for this clonotype: Because it lacks the conserved phenylalanine or tryptophan at the end, this CDR3 is likely a read error. The genes are TRBV14 and TRBJ2-1; TRBD2 is a possible D gene (6 bases). Per germline, CDR1 SGHDN and CDR2 FVKESK. This CDR3 region has 16 residues. CDR3 nucleotide sequence: TGTGCGAGCAGCCAACCGGGGGATGGATCCTACAATGAGCAGTTCTCC. Its translation is CASSQPGDGSYNEQFS.

Details on this clonotype: At one boundary the junction diverges from the germline segment, which might be a read error. The J gene is TRBJ2-1, the V gene TRBV20-1; 10 nucleotides align to TRBD2. From germline, CDR1 is DFQATT and CDR2 SNEGSKA (reference sequence). The length of the CDR3 is 16 residues. CDR3 protein: CSSRDLAGDTHNEQFF. CDR3 sequence (DNA): TGCAGTTCTAGGGACCTAGCGGGGGATACCCACAATGAGCAGTTCTTC.

This rearrangement joins TRBV7-2 to TRBJ2-7; 9 bases map to TRBD2. The CDR3 length is 14 residues. Per the germline V gene, CDR1 is SGHTA and CDR2 is FQGNSA. Losses at the gene ends were 5 bases for V and 2 bases for J; bases not matched to a gene: 4. CDR3 region: CASSLLAGPYEQYF. CDR3 coding DNA: TGTGCCAGCAGCCTACTAGCGGGCCCCTACGAGCAGTACTTC.

This chain connects TRBV11-2 to TRBJ2-3, with 9 bases identical to TRBD1. Trimming took 9 bases from V and 8 from J; bases not matched to a gene: 6. CDR1 and CDR2 from the germline V gene are SGHAT and FQNNGV. This CDR3 is 12 amino acids long. The CDR3 sequence is CASSQGATTQYF. CDR3 nucleotide sequence: TGTGCCAGTTCACAGGGGGCGACTACGCAGTATTTT.

There are a few counts of this clonotype. This chain joins TRBV15 and TRBJ2-1; no firm D call. This CDR3 spans 14 amino acids. The V end was cut by 5 bases, the J end by 9 bases, with 17 bases between. Per germline, CDR1 LNHNV and CDR2 YYDKDF (reference sequence). The CDR3 protein is CATSGGPVQSEQFF. In DNA form, the CDR3 reads TGTGCCACCAGCGGCGGTCCGGTTCAGTCTGAGCAGTTCTTC.

In its sample, this clonotype was seen many times. The chain joins TRBV28 to TRBJ2-3, with D possibly matching TRBD2 (6 bases). The germline V and J ends were trimmed by 8 bases and 2 bases, with 26 bases remaining between them. CDR1 and CDR2 from the germline V gene are MDHEN and SYDVKM. The CDR3 extends over 18 amino acids. CDR3 amino acids: CASRGGLGEAHHTDTQYF. CDR3 DNA: TGTGCCAGCCGAGGAGGGTTGGGGGAGGCACACCACACAGATACGCAGTATTTT.

V gene TRBV6-2 or TRBV6-3 combines with J gene TRBJ2-7; a possible D gene is TRBD1 (6 bases). The V gene's germline CDR1 is MNHEY and CDR2 SVGEGT. The CDR3 covers 15 residues. CDR3 sequence reads: CVSSLPRDNRYEQYF. The CDR3 DNA reads as TGTGTCAGTAGCCTCCCCCGGGACAATCGCTACGAGCAGTACTTC.

By sample fraction, this clonotype is medium-sized. The rearrangement uses TRBV29-1 and TRBJ2-7; D possibly corresponds to TRBD1 (6 bases). Trimming stripped 6 bases from V and 6 bases from J, with 12 bases between. Germline V lookup: CDR1 SQVTM, CDR2 ANQGSEA. CDR3 length: 11 amino acids. The CDR3 DNA reads as TGCAGCGTGCGGACAGACTCCGAGCAGTACTTC. Translated, it gives CSVRTDSEQYF.

The chain couples TRBV29-1 to TRBJ1-1, with TRBD1 identical over 9 bases. The CDR3 is made up of 12 amino acids. The germline V gene encodes CDR1 SQVTM and CDR2 ANQGSEA. With 7 bases clipped from V and 6 bases from J, the junction kept 6 bases outside the gene matches. The CDR3 protein is CSEGQGLSEAFF. In DNA form, the CDR3 reads TGCAGCGAGGGACAGGGCCTTTCTGAAGCTTTCTTT.

This clonotype is labeled medium-sized (0.01 to 0.1%). The chain carries TRBV29-1 and TRBJ2-7; 8 bases are a match to TRBD1. CDR3 length equals 13 residues. The V segment lost 4 bases and the J segment 4 bases; nucleotides outside the gene matches: 6. Germline CDR1 SQVTM, CDR2 ANQGSEA. The CDR3 nucleotides are TGCAGCGTTGTCCCTCAGGGGGCTTACGAGCAGTACTTC. Translating gives CSVVPQGAYEQYF.

J is TRBJ2-1 and V is TRBV4-1; 12 nucleotides agree with TRBD2. This CDR3 has 19 amino acids. Germline CDR1 MGHRA, CDR2 YSYEKL. Trimming cost V 0 bases and J 6 bases; bases outside gene matches: 12. In nucleotides, the CDR3 is TGCGCCAGCAGCCAAGAAGCTAGCGGGAGGGCCATTCAGGGCAATGAGCAGTTCTTC. It codes for CASSQEASGRAIQGNEQFF.

The genes are TRBV20-1 and TRBJ2-1; no definite D call. V lost 4 bases and J 8 bases, leaving 12 bases between the germline ends. Germline V gene lookup returns CDR1 DFQATT and CDR2 SNEGSKA (reference sequence). This CDR3 spans 12 amino acids. CDR3 sequence: CSAIPCRYEQFF. DNA of the CDR3: TGCAGTGCTATCCCGTGTAGGTATGAGCAGTTCTTC.

Many counts were recorded for this clonotype. The gene calls are TRBV5-4 and TRBJ2-5; 7 nucleotides agree with TRBD1. The V gene end was trimmed by 9 bases and the J gene end by 1 base; junction bases not matched to a gene: 3. The germline gives CDR1 SGHNT, CDR2 YYREEE (reference sequence). This CDR3 region has 12 residues. CDR3 region: CATRDSQETQYF. The CDR3 bases are TGTGCCACCCGGGACAGCCAAGAGACCCAGTACTTC.

This clonotype was seen at least ten times. Given a much more abundant clone one base away, this may be a read error. V is TRBV12-3 or TRBV12-4 and J is TRBJ2-7, with 13 bases matching TRBD2. The CDR3 consists of 15 residues. The CDR3: CAGSFARTSGSEQYF. CDR3 coding DNA: TGTGCCGGCAGTTTCGCCCGGACTAGCGGGAGCGAGCAGTACTTC.

A note on this clonotype: Given a much more abundant clone one base away, this may be a read error. The chain links TRBV25-1 to TRBJ2-7; D is ambiguous. The CDR3 covers 15 residues. V was cut by 3 bases and J by 6 bases, with 18 bases left in between. In germline, CDR1 is MGHDK, CDR2 SYGVNS. The CDR3 region has the DNA TGTGCCAGCAGTGACGGCGACACGCAGAAGAGCGAGCAGTACTTC. It encodes CASSDGDTQKSEQYF.